One sample yielded the 13 T cell receptor beta chains listed below, sequenced in a study of cytomegalovirus exposure and HLA in healthy donors. PCR used 60 Vbeta primers and 13 Jbeta primers. Generated by immunoSEQ multiplex PCR, the TCRdb table keeps only in-frame clones and is missing some. Of around 84,000 clones in the sample, around 73% are singletons; the top ten hold 2.5% to 4%. Sequenced input: PBMCs. The receptors stem from a man in his fifties or sixties in good health and CMV-seronegative.

The genes are TRBV6-5 and TRBJ1-1, with 7 bases identical to TRBD1. V was clipped by 5 bases and J by 5 bases; unmatched bases: 8. This CDR3 comprises 14 residues. Germline V gives CDR1 MNHEY, CDR2 SVGAGI. CDR3 in amino acids: CASSEKGARTEAFF. In DNA form, the CDR3 reads TGTGCCAGCAGTGAAAAGGGGGCTAGGACTGAAGCTTTCTTT.

V and J are TRBV9 and TRBJ2-1, with D unclear. Per germline, CDR1 SGDLS and CDR2 YYNGEE. With 4 bases removed from V and 5 bases from J, the gap between germline ends came to 4 bases. This CDR3 spans 11 amino acids. The CDR3 loop is CASSYNNEQFF. The CDR3 DNA sequence: TGTGCCAGCAGCTATAACAATGAGCAGTTCTTC.

The J gene is TRBJ1-2, the V gene TRBV28; 8 nucleotides align to TRBD1. Looked up from germline, CDR1 is MDHEN and CDR2 is SYDVKM. The CDR3 runs to 15 residues. Trimming at V came to 7 bases and at J to 7 bases, leaving 14 bases not matched to a gene. The CDR3 DNA is TGTGCCAGCACGACACCCCGGACAGGGATGAGTGGCTACACCTTC. Protein product: CASTTPRTGMSGYTF.

The chain links TRBV2 to TRBJ1-6, with 11 bases aligning to TRBD1. The V gene's germline CDR1 is SNHLY and CDR2 FYNNEI. The junction had 7 bases not matched to a gene; V was cut back by 6 bases and J by 9 bases. The CDR3 has 15 residues. The CDR3 is CASRWTGGAVSPLHF. The CDR3 DNA sequence: TGTGCCAGCAGATGGACAGGGGGCGCGGTTTCACCCCTCCACTTT.

This rearrangement joins TRBV11-3 to TRBJ2-6; 7 nucleotides match TRBD1. Germline values: CDR1 SGHNT, CDR2 YENEEA. CDR3 length equals 17 residues. Trimming cost V 1 base and J 0 bases; bases outside gene matches: 3. The CDR3 here is CASSLGDSPSGANVLTF. For the CDR3, the DNA is TGTGCCAGCAGCTTAGGGGACAGCCCCTCTGGGGCCAACGTCCTGACTTTC.

Only one count was recorded for this clone. The J gene is TRBJ2-3, the V gene TRBV5-4, with D possibly TRBD1 on 7 matching bases. CDR3 length: 18 residues. CDR1 and CDR2 from the germline V gene are SGHNT and YYREEE (reference sequence). Trimming took 4 bases from V and 0 from J, leaving 21 bases between them. This chain's CDR3 is CASSTQRGAGGSTDTQYF. CDR3 sequence (DNA): TGTGCCAGCAGCACACAAAGGGGGGCAGGGGGGAGCACAGATACGCAGTATTTT.

Note on this clone: In this CDR3 the conserved last residue, phenylalanine or tryptophan, is missing, so a read error is likely. V gene TRBV7-9 combines with J gene TRBJ2-2; no definite D call. The CDR3 runs 14 residues. The germline V gene encodes CDR1 SEHNR and CDR2 FQNEAQ (reference sequence). V was trimmed by 1 base and J by 6 bases, leaving 9 bases between them. CDR3 sequence reads: CASSLEGRAGELFL. The CDR3 nucleotides read TGTGCCAGCAGCTTAGAGGGAAGGGCCGGGGAGCTGTTTCTT.

The rearrangement joins TRBV30 to TRBJ1-2; D not resolved. Germline lookup yields CDR1 GTSNPN and CDR2 SVGIG (reference sequence). The ends were cut back, 2 bases at V and 5 bases at J, with 9 bases in the middle. This CDR3 has 12 amino acids. This chain's CDR3 is CAWSQSGYGYTF. For the CDR3, the DNA is TGTGCCTGGAGTCAATCGGGTTATGGCTACACCTTC.

This clone showed up just a few times. At the DNA level, this CDR3 is encoded by other sequences in the same sample as well. The genes are TRBV19 and TRBJ2-1; no clear D gene. The CDR3 is 13 amino acids. Germline values: CDR1 LNHDA, CDR2 SQIVND (reference sequence). The V and J ends lost 5 bases and 4 bases respectively, with 9 bases between them. The CDR3 is CASSPRGYNEQFF. DNA for the CDR3: TGTGCCAGTAGTCCGAGAGGATACAATGAGCAGTTCTTC.

V usage is TRBV18 and J usage is TRBJ2-7, with TRBD1 identical over 8 bases. The CDR3 totals 14 residues. Germline CDR1 reads KGHSH; CDR2 reads LQKENI. Trimming took 3 bases from V and 3 from J; bases not matched to a gene: 4. CDR3 bases: TGTGCCAGCTCACCTGGACAGGGCCACTACGAGCAGTACTTC. It translates to CASSPGQGHYEQYF.

The chain links TRBV5-1 to TRBJ2-5; 7 bases align to TRBD2. V shed 3 bases and J 4 bases; nucleotides not matched to a gene: 9. Per the germline V gene, CDR1 is SGHRS and CDR2 is YFSETQ. This CDR3 spans 15 amino acids. This chain's CDR3 is CASSSDVGRGETQYF. The CDR3 DNA sequence: TGCGCCAGCAGCTCGGACGTAGGGAGGGGAGAGACCCAGTACTTC.

This clone appeared once. The V call is TRBV5-6, the J call TRBJ1-2; a possible D gene is TRBD1 (5 bases). With 3 bases removed from V and 4 bases from J, the gap between germline ends came to 19 bases. Germline CDR1 is SGHDT and CDR2 is YYEEEE. The CDR3 is 16 amino acids. CDR3 nucleotide sequence: TGTGCCAGCAGCTCCCCAGACAGACAACCCTTCTATGGCTACACCTTC. This codes for CASSSPDRQPFYGYTF.

V is TRBV10-3 and J is TRBJ2-3; weak D call: TRBD1 (6 bases). CDR1 is ENHRY, CDR2 SYGVKD, per germline. V lost 6 bases to trimming and J lost 4 bases, with 17 bases between them. This CDR3 has 15 residues. The CDR3 sequence is CAIREQGRQADTQYF. For the CDR3, the DNA is TGTGCCATCAGGGAACAGGGCCGTCAGGCAGATACGCAGTATTTT.